This T cell receptor beta chain is drawn from a study of T cell responses to AZD1222 COVID-19 vaccine (dated by TCRdb to the early 2020s). Study-level background: A total of around 240 trial participants underwent TCR sequencing, of whom 200 to 220 received two doses of AZD1222 and approximately 25 received two doses of the MenACWY control vaccine. Enrollment into the trials was organized by age into subgroups of 18-55, 56-69 and 70-plus years, and those subgroups contained approximately 150, 30 and 60 TCR-sequenced participants, respectively. General study outcomes and caveats: The vaccine-associated CD4 TCRs covered the entire spike protein, and the dominant responses fell in regions 160-218 and 743-854. Participants were mostly white British and included more females than males, and it was suggested by the authors that clonal diversity may have been underestimated. In the small 56-69-year group, the increase in depth fell short of significance, most likely because of low power. No day 14 peak-response samples were available, so repertoires were characterized only after the peak T cell response. Spike-specific TCR breadth and depth rose significantly after two AZD1222 doses compared with day 0 and with MenACWY recipients. Reportedly, almost half of the unique spike-specific TCRs recognized epitopes lying outside the regions that are mutated in the B.1.351 and B.1.1.7 variants. Only five to seven AZD1222 recipients were SARS-CoV-2 seropositive at baseline, limiting conclusions about previously exposed vaccinees.

With regard to this clone: Its antigen is still unknown. No per-base quality is available; no much larger clone lies one base away.

The CDR3 regions of human TCRbeta chains were analyzed by immunosequencing. In the paper's pipeline: Repertoire TCRs were checked for matches against a reference library of SARS-CoV-2-specific TCRs that had been generated using the MIRA antigen-specificity platform. Breadth meant the fraction of unique TCRs that were SARS-CoV-2-associated, whereas depth meant the fraction of total T cells that were SARS-CoV-2-associated. Using the MIRA data, every spike-specific TCR was mapped to the spike region that the TCR reacted to and assigned to either a CD4 or a CD8 class. Log10-transformed breadth and depth values were compared by one-way ANOVA with Sidak's multiple comparisons tests. The source is immuneACCESS, and TCRdb retained only in-frame sequences with V and J called. Part of the clones is not carried over; for the studies checked, unresolved V genes explain less than half of this, and the remainder is unexplained. The V and J calls and clone size are taken from that table; D and trimming were inferred from the DNA. This sample is represented by 130,000 to 150,000 clones; roughly 89% of them were singletons. Clones ranked in the top ten supply approximately 1.8% of the sample.

The germline V gene supplies CDR1 MGHRA and CDR2 YSYEKL. Its CDR3 holds 13 amino acids, cysteine through phenylalanine. Here the CDR3 DNA is all that survives: 39 bases in frame from base 1. At the junction V is shortened by 1 base and J by 9 bases, with 10 bases in between. Taken with the paper, the label for time point translates to: about 28 days (+/-7) after the second vaccine dose. AZD1222 recipients whose second dose came at about 4 weeks and those whose second dose came at about 12 weeks were combined into one group, since spike-specific TCR depth and breadth did not differ between the two schedules. Vaccinee samples came from UK trials COV001 and COV002, including a single-blind randomized controlled phase 2/3 trial of AZD1222 (ChAdOx1 nCoV-19) in healthy adults. For TCRbeta chain sequencing, PBMC samples from trial participants were taken at day 0 and at day 28 after the second dose.

This chain is built from TRBV4-1 and TRBJ2-1; no D segment can be confidently identified. Sequencing was performed on peripheral blood, taken 28 days after the second AZD1222 dose. The origin of this receptor is an adult who received the AZD1222 COVID-19 vaccine. The encoded CDR3 is CASSQVLMGEQFF. The nucleotides read TGCGCCAGCAGCCAAGTTCTAATGGGTGAGCAGTTCTTC.